One and the same sample provided the 3 T cell receptor beta chains below, sequenced in a study of naive CD8 T cells in extremely preterm neonates (dated by TCRdb to 2015 to 2018). These TCRs' antigens remain unknown. On the study overall, not on this receptor specifically: Preterm CDR3s were shorter, with fewer N additions and less junctional trimming, and were closer to germline than those of older groups.

The library was built by means of the immunoSEQ multiplex PCR assay. TCRdb took over this immuneACCESS table, retaining in-frame rearrangements with V and J assigned. Such tables are incomplete; in checked studies, under half of the missing clones stem from an unresolved V gene, and the remainder is unexplained. This sample holds 21,000 or so clones; 70% to 90% were observed only once. 0.75% to 0.95% of the sample comes from the top ten. The preterm samples were obtained from a handful of extremely preterm deliveries at about 22-27 weeks of gestation. Sequencing was performed on naive CD8+ T cells from cord blood. The source of these receptors is a boy who was born preterm.

CDR3 sequence reads: CAWSVGVNTEAFF. As DNA, the CDR3 is TGTGCCTGGAGTGTAGGCGTGAACACTGAAGCTTTCTTT. This rearrangement joins TRBV30 to TRBJ1-1, with no clear D. The V end lost 0 bases, the J end lost 0 bases, and 5 bases lay between the germline ends. CDR1 is GTSNPN, CDR2 SVGIG, per germline (reference sequence). CDR3 length: 13 residues.

The V and J genes are TRBV4-3 and TRBJ1-2; the D is unclear. V was shortened by 0 bases and J by 1 base, with 15 bases between the two germline ends. CDR3 length: 17 amino acids. Germline V lookup: CDR1 LGHNA, CDR2 YSLEER. The CDR3 loop is CASSQESTAYLNYGYTF. CDR3 DNA: TGCGCCAGCAGCCAAGAGTCAACTGCCTACCTTAACTATGGCTACACCTTC.

The genes are TRBV2 and TRBJ1-4, with D uncertain. Looked up from germline, CDR1 is SNHLY and CDR2 is FYNNEI. Trimming took 3 bases from V and 0 from J, leaving 8 bases between them. CDR3 length: 15 amino acids. CDR3 loop: CASSESASTNEKLFF. The CDR3, as DNA: TGTGCCAGCAGTGAGTCAGCGTCAACTAATGAAAAACTGTTTTTT.